One and the same sample provided the 25 T cell receptor beta chains below, sequenced in a study of blood T cell repertoires in COVID-19. The assay was immunoSEQ multiplex PCR, and TCRdb's table has in-frame clones only and misses some. The table records 90,000 to 120,000 clones, about 89% of them present only once. What was sequenced was peripheral blood. The source of these receptors is a man between 40 and 49 years old with active or convalescent COVID-19.

The chain couples TRBV11-1 to TRBJ2-3; TRBD1 matches 9 bases. The J segment lost 3 bases and the V segment lost 6 bases, leaving 4 bases of the junction unmatched. The length of the CDR3 is 14 residues. CDR1 is SGHAT, CDR2 FQDESV, per germline (reference sequence). The CDR3 is CASRGQGFTDTQYF. The CDR3 coding sequence is TGTGCCAGCAGGGGACAGGGATTTACAGATACGCAGTATTTT.

The chain recombines TRBV6-2 or TRBV6-3 with TRBJ2-7; TRBD1 matches 7 bases. This CDR3 region has 15 residues. The germline V gene has CDR1 MNHEY and CDR2 SVGEGT. J was trimmed by 3 bases and V by 2 bases; bases with no gene match: 7. The CDR3 loop is CASSYPPGQHYEQYF. The CDR3 coding sequence is TGTGCCAGCAGTTACCCACCGGGACAGCACTACGAGCAGTACTTC.

The CDR3 nucleotides read TGTGCCACCAGAGACAGGGCCAATTCACCCCTCCACTTT. It translates to CATRDRANSPLHF. The chain has TRBV24-1 and TRBJ1-6, with 7 bases lining up with TRBD1. Germline V gene lookup returns CDR1 KGHDR and CDR2 SFDVKD. The CDR3 totals 13 residues. Trimming cost V 7 bases and J 7 bases; bases outside gene matches: 3.

In its sample, this clone was seen once. The V call is TRBV19, the J call TRBJ1-2; 9 bases line up with TRBD1. Unmatched junction bases numbered 11, after V lost 3 bases and J lost 6 bases. The CDR3 spans 16 residues. CDR1 and CDR2 from the germline V gene are LNHDA and SQIVND (reference sequence). This chain's CDR3 is CASSIGTGSRSDGYTF. The CDR3 DNA reads as TGTGCCAGTAGTATCGGGACAGGGTCGAGGTCGGATGGCTACACCTTC.

This clone showed up just a few times. V usage is TRBV28 and J usage is TRBJ2-1, with TRBD2 identical over 7 bases. V was pared by 6 bases and J by 0 bases, with 8 bases of the junction left unmatched. Per germline, CDR1 MDHEN and CDR2 SYDVKM. This CDR3 has 16 residues. CDR3 coding DNA: TGTGCCAGCAGAGAACTAGCGACAAGCTCCTACAATGAGCAGTTCTTC. Translating gives CASRELATSSYNEQFF.

In regard to this clone: An end of the junction does not agree with germline; a read error may underlie this. The gene calls are TRBV6-5 and TRBJ2-7; D is uncertain. The CDR3 has 13 amino acids. Germline V gives CDR1 MNHEY, CDR2 SVGAGI. CDR3 DNA: TGTGCCAGCAATTACCCAGAATCCTACGAGCAGTACTTC. Protein sequence: CASNYPESYEQYF.

The rearrangement joins TRBV10-3 to TRBJ2-1; 10 nucleotides align to TRBD2. The CDR3 has 18 residues. CDR1 and CDR2 (germline): ENHRY, SYGVKD. The J segment lost 0 bases and the V segment lost 0 bases, leaving 5 bases of the junction unmatched. The chain's CDR3 is CAISESPGLALSYNEQFF. Written as DNA, the CDR3 is TGTGCCATCAGTGAGTCGCCGGGACTAGCGCTCTCCTACAATGAGCAGTTCTTC.

J is TRBJ2-6 and V is TRBV2; the match to TRBD1 covers 9 bases. Per the germline V gene, CDR1 is SNHLY and CDR2 is FYNNEI. The CDR3 loop spans 15 amino acids. J was trimmed by 4 bases and V by 5 bases; bases with no gene match: 3. This CDR3 is CASSPGTGGANVLTF. The CDR3 DNA reads TGTGCCAGCAGTCCCGGGACAGGGGGGGCCAACGTCCTGACTTTC. Filled out from reference TRBV2 and TRBJ2-6, the complete variable domain reads EPEVTQTPSHQVTQMGQEVILRCVPISNHLYFYWYRQILGQKVEFLVSFYNNEISEKSEIFDDQFSVERPDGSNFTLKIRSTKLEDSAMYFCASSPGTGGANVLTFGAGSRLTVL.

CDR3 sequence: CASSGGSPGLGSDTQYF. DNA of the CDR3: TGTGCCAGCAGTGGGGGGAGCCCGGGACTAGGGTCAGATACGCAGTATTTT. The V gene is TRBV6-1, the J gene TRBJ2-3; 8 bases are shared with TRBD2. The CDR3 runs to 17 residues. The V and J ends lost 4 bases and 4 bases, in that order; junction bases with no gene match: 13. Germline-derived CDR1 and CDR2 are MNHNS and SASEGT.

Notes on this clone: A much more abundant neighbour one base away suggests this may be a read error. The V gene is TRBV11-1, the J gene TRBJ1-1; the match to TRBD1 covers 9 bases. V lost 6 bases to trimming and J lost 1 base; unmatched junction nucleotides: 0. In germline, CDR1 is SGHAT, CDR2 FQDESV (reference sequence). The CDR3 totals 13 residues. The CDR3 is CASRGQGNTEAFF. CDR3 nucleotide sequence: TGTGCCAGCAGGGGACAGGGGAACACTGAAGCTTTCTTT.

The gene calls are TRBV21-1 and TRBJ1-2; TRBD1 reflects the table's D call only, with no check against the DNA. TRBV21-1 is shown as a pseudogene. The CDR3 contains 15 residues. The CDR3 region is CASSKTHGIVYGYTF. CDR3 sequence (DNA): TGTGCCAGCAGCAAAACCCATGGCATCGTCTATGGCTACACCTTC.

The rearrangement links TRBV30 to TRBJ1-5; 10 bases map to TRBD1. Per germline, CDR1 GTSNPN and CDR2 SVGIG (reference sequence). V shed 4 bases, J shed 6 bases, and the junction held 6 bases outside the gene matches. The CDR3 runs 14 residues. This chain's CDR3 is CAWTGTGESQPQHF. The CDR3 DNA reads as TGTGCCTGGACTGGGACAGGGGAGAGTCAGCCCCAGCATTTT.

The chain has TRBV7-2 and TRBJ2-5, with 7 bases lining up with TRBD2. This CDR3 comprises 13 residues. Germline V CDR1 and CDR2: SGHTA, FQGNSA. Losses at the gene ends were 1 base for V and 5 bases for J; bases not matched to a gene: 1. In DNA, the CDR3 is TGTGCCAGCAGCTTAGGGGGAGGGGAGACCCAGTACTTC. Protein product: CASSLGGGETQYF.

J is TRBJ2-1 and V is TRBV21-1; TRBD1, the table's D call, lacks a check against the DNA. TRBV21-1 is given as a pseudogene. This CDR3 is built from 17 residues. This chain's CDR3 is CASSKVMGDPIMGEQFF. In DNA form, the CDR3 reads TGTGCCAGCAGCAAAGTAATGGGCGATCCAATCATGGGTGAGCAGTTCTTC.

The rearrangement joins TRBV7-8 to TRBJ1-2, with D possibly TRBD1 on 6 matching bases. The CDR3 consists of 13 residues. Germline CDR1 reads SGHVS; CDR2 reads FQNEAQ. Trimming stripped 5 bases from V and 4 bases from J, with 11 bases between. CDR3 nucleotides: TGTGCCAGCAGCCCAGGACAGTCCTATGGCTACACCTTC. It translates to CASSPGQSYGYTF.

The CDR3 is CASSTPGTATYEQYF. Here the CDR3 DNA reads TGTGCCAGCAGCACCCCCGGGACAGCCACCTACGAGCAGTACTTC. The chain couples TRBV28 to TRBJ2-7, with 7 nucleotides matching TRBD1. Trimming removed 6 bases from V and 2 bases from J; junction bases left unmatched: 10. CDR3 length equals 15 residues. CDR1 and CDR2 (germline): MDHEN, SYDVKM.

This clone was detected a few times. CDR3 loop: CASSSRDRPFYEQYF. The CDR3 region has the DNA TGTGCCAGCAGTTCTAGGGACAGGCCTTTCTACGAGCAGTACTTC. The chain couples TRBV21-1 to TRBJ2-7; TRBD1 is the table's D call, not checked against the DNA. TRBV21-1 is a listed pseudogene. The CDR3 totals 15 residues.

Written as DNA, the CDR3 is TGTGCCAGCAGTGTGGGACAGGGAGGCCTTGCTAACTATGGCTACACCTTC. Its translation: CASSVGQGGLANYGYTF. The J gene is TRBJ1-2, the V gene TRBV28; 9 bases line up with TRBD1. CDR1 and CDR2 (germline): MDHEN, SYDVKM. The J segment lost 0 bases and the V segment lost 5 bases, leaving 10 bases of the junction unmatched. The CDR3 length is 17 residues.

The CDR3 protein is CASSQDPSGPYNEQFF. The CDR3 nucleotides are TGTGCCAGCAGCCAAGATCCCAGCGGCCCCTACAATGAGCAGTTCTTC. The genes are TRBV4-2 and TRBJ2-1, with a possible D match to TRBD2 (5 bases). The CDR3 has 16 amino acids. Germline-derived CDR1 and CDR2 are LGHNA and YNFKEQ. The V end lost 0 bases, the J end lost 2 bases, and 11 bases lay between the germline ends.

The chain couples TRBV3-1 (or the pseudogene TRBV3-2) to TRBJ2-1; TRBD1 is a possible D gene (5 bases). V lost 6 bases and J 5 bases, leaving 11 bases between the germline ends. Germline CDR1 LGHDT, CDR2 YNNKEL (reference sequence). This CDR3 is 13 amino acids long. The CDR3 DNA follows: TGTGCCAGCAGTAAACAGGAAAACAATGAGCAGTTCTTC. Its translation: CASSKQENNEQFF.

This rearrangement joins TRBV4-2 to TRBJ2-3; a weak D match, TRBD2 (6 bases). Trimming cost V 2 bases and J 5 bases, with 8 bases left between them. The CDR3 totals 13 residues. Per the germline V gene, CDR1 is LGHNA and CDR2 is YNFKEQ. The CDR3 DNA follows: TGTGCCAGCAGCCAACGGGACTTAGATACGCAGTATTTT. Encoded protein: CASSQRDLDTQYF.

The gene calls are TRBV13 and TRBJ2-1, with TRBD2 matching over 13 bases. Germline assignment: CDR1 PRHDT and CDR2 FYEKMQ (reference sequence). The CDR3 length is 16 residues. J was trimmed by 5 bases and V by 6 bases; bases with no gene match: 7. CDR3: CASRRHGLAGDNEQFF. For the CDR3, the DNA is TGTGCCAGCAGGAGGCACGGACTAGCGGGGGACAATGAGCAGTTCTTC. The complete variable domain, with remaining parts taken from reference TRBV13 and TRBJ2-1, reads AAGVIQSPRHLIKEKRETATLKCYPIPRHDTVYWYQQGPGQDPQFLISFYEKMQSDKGSIPDRFSAQQFSDYHSELNMSSLELGDSALYFCASRRHGLAGDNEQFFGPGTRLTVL.

This chain connects TRBV27 to TRBJ1-6; TRBD1 agrees at 10 bases. The germline V gene has CDR1 MNHEY and CDR2 SMNVEV (reference sequence). This CDR3 has 15 amino acids. After removal of 4 bases from V and 10 bases from J, the junction contained 7 bases not matched to a gene. CDR3 in DNA: TGTGCCAGCAGTTCCCCCGGGACAGGGGTATCACCCCTCCACTTT. It is translated as CASSSPGTGVSPLHF.

The chain employs TRBV5-1 and TRBJ2-3; D might be TRBD2 (6 bases). CDR3 length: 15 residues. With 4 bases removed from V and 1 base from J, the gap between germline ends came to 13 bases. The germline V gene encodes CDR1 SGHRS and CDR2 YFSETQ. As DNA, the CDR3 is TGCGCCAGCAGCCCAAGCGGAGGGGGCACAGATACGCAGTATTTT. The encoded protein is CASSPSGGGTDTQYF.

The V and J genes are TRBV9 and TRBJ2-7, with a tentative D call TRBD1 (6 bases). Trimming took 0 bases from V and 3 from J, leaving 7 bases between them. Germline V gives CDR1 SGDLS, CDR2 YYNGEE. The CDR3 is 13 amino acids. CDR3 loop: CASSVGTVYEQYF. CDR3 DNA sequence: TGTGCCAGCAGCGTAGGGACAGTCTACGAGCAGTACTTC.